Listed here is a single TCR beta chain. Sequencing templates came from extracted RNA that was reverse transcribed into cDNA. Clones were read by immunoSEQ multiplex PCR, and TCRdb kept only the in-frame ones, dropping some. The table includes about 97,000 clones, approximately 42% detected once. This record comes from a study of CD8+ T cells in alopecia areata. Study details: Treated patients were given oral tofacitinib, which was dosed at 5 to 10 mg twice daily.

Germline loops: CDR1 SGDLS, CDR2 YYNGEE. V was shortened by 2 bases and J by 0 bases, with 13 bases between the two germline ends. This CDR3 spans 16 amino acids. The chain is built from TRBV9 and TRBJ2-3; weak D call: TRBD2 (6 bases). This receptor was obtained from a human donor with alopecia areata. Material for sequencing was CD4+ T cells sorted from blood. CDR3 residues: CASSVSGLTSTDTQYF. As DNA, the CDR3 is TGTGCCAGCAGCGTTAGCGGATTGACTAGCACAGATACGCAGTATTTT.